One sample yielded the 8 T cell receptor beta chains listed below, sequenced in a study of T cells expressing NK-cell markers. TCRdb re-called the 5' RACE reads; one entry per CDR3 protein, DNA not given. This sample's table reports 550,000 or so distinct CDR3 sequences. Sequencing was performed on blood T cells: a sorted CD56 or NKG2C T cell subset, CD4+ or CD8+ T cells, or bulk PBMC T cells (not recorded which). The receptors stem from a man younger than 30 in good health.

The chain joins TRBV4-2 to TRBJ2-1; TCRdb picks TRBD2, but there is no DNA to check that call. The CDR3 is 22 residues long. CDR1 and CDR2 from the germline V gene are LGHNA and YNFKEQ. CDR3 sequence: CASSPRTSGSGGPLGGYNEQFF.

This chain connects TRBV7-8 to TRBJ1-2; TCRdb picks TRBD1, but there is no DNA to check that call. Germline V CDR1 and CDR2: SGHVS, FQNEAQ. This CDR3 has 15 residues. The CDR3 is CASSLAGTVEYGYTF.

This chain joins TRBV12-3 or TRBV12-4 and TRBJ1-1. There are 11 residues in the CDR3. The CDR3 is CASILTTEAFF.

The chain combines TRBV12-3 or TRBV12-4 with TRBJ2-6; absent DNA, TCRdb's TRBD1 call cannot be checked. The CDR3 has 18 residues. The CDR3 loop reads CASSHPTGGFAGANVLTF.

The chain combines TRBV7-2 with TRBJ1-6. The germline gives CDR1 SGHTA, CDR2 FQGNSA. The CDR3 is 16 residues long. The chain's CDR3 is CASSGQPGTENSPLHF.

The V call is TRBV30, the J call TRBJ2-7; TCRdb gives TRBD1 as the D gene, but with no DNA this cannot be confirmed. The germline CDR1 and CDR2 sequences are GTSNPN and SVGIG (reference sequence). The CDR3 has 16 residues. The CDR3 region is CAWSLGAAGGSYEQYF. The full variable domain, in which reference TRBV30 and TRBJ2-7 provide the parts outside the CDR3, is SQTIHQWPATLVQPVGSPLSLECTVEGTSNPNLYWYRQAAGRGLQLLFYSVGIGQISSEVPQNLSASRPQDRQFILSSKKLLLSDSGFYLCAWSLGAAGGSYEQYFGPGTRLTVT.

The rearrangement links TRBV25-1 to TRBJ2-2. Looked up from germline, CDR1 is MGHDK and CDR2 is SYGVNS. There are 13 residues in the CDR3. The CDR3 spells CASNGIYTGELFF.

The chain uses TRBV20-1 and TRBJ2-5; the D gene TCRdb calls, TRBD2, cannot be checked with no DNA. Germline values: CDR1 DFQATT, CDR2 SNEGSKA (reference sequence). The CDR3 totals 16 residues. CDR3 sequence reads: CSARGASGRTQETQYF.